The following is a T cell receptor beta chain sequence with its context. This specimen comes from a study of blood T cell repertoires in COVID-19. TCRdb's table, derived via immunoSEQ multiplex PCR, lists solely in-frame clones and lacks some. The data contain 200,000 to 250,000 clones, about nine tenths of them seen just once; the ten biggest clones take up over 3%. V lost 0 bases to trimming and J lost 6 bases, with 10 bases between them. The germline CDR1 and CDR2 sequences are MRHNA and SNTAGT. CDR3 length equals 14 residues. Material for sequencing was PBMCs or T cells enriched from blood (not recorded which). The V and J genes are TRBV6-4 and TRBJ2-3; D call uncertain. The sequence came from a woman in her forties with acute COVID-19. As DNA, the CDR3 is TGTGCCAGCAGTGACTCCCCCCCGTTGGATACGCAGTATTTT. Protein product: CASSDSPPLDTQYF.